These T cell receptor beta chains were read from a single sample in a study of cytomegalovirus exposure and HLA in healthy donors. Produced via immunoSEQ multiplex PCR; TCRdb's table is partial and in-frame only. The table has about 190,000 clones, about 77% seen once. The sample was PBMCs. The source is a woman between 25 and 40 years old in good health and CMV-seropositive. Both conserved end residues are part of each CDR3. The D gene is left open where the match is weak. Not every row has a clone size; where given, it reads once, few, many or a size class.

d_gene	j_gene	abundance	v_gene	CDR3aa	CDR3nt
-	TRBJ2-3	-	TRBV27	CASSTGYTDTQYF	TGTGCCAGCAGCACAGGGTACACAGATACGCAGTATTTT
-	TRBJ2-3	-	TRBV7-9	CASSQLSGSTDTQYF	TGTGCCAGCAGCCAACTATCGGGAAGCACAGATACGCAGTATTTT
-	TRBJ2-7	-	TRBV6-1	CASSERTFSYEQYF	TGTGCCAGCAGTGAAAGGACATTCTCCTACGAGCAGTACTTC
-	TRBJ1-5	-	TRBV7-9	CASSLTGSNQPQHF	TGTGCCAGCAGCTTAACAGGTAGCAATCAGCCCCAGCATTTT
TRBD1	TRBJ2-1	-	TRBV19	CASSIDWTGAMIDEQFF	TGTGCCAGTAGTATAGATTGGACAGGGGCCATGATCGATGAGCAGTTCTTC
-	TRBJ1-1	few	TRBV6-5	CASRGVGQRAEAFF	TGTGCCAGCAGGGGAGTCGGCCAAAGGGCTGAAGCTTTCTTT
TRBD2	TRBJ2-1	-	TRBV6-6	CASSTLAVSYNEQFF	TGTGCCAGCAGCACACTAGCGGTTTCCTACAATGAGCAGTTCTTC
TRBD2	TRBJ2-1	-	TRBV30	CAWSRVLAGSYNEQFF	TGTGCCTGGTCCAGAGTACTAGCGGGAAGCTACAATGAGCAGTTCTTC
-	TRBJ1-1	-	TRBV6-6	CASSSLYQEAFF	TGTGCCAGCAGTTCCCTTTATCAGGAAGCTTTCTTT
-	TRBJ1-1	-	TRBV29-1	CSVESQGKTEAFF	TGCAGCGTTGAGAGTCAGGGAAAGACTGAAGCTTTCTTT
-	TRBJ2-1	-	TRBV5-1	CASTSEDLYNEQFF	TGCGCCAGCACGTCGGAGGACCTTTACAATGAGCAGTTCTTC
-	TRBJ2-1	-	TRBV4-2	CASSQVDRIYNEQFF	TGTGCCAGCAGCCAAGTAGACAGAATCTACAATGAGCAGTTCTTC
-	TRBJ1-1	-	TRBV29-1	CSVEAAGGTEAFF	TGCAGCGTTGAGGCGGCGGGAGGGACTGAAGCTTTCTTT
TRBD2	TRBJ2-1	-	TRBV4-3	CASSQAAGVLRGNNEQFF	TGCGCCAGCAGCCAGGCCGCGGGAGTTCTACGCGGGAACAATGAGCAGTTCTTC
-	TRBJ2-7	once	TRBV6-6	CASSYVMGGEQYF	TGTGCCAGCAGTTACGTCATGGGGGGCGAGCAGTACTTC
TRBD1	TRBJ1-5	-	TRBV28	CASSFSGGSGPQHF	TGTGCCAGCAGTTTTTCAGGGGGCTCAGGGCCCCAGCATTTT
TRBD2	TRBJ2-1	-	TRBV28	CASSPGLPYNEQFF	TGTGCCAGCAGCCCGGGACTACCCTACAATGAGCAGTTCTTC
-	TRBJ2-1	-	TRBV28	CASSWLANEQFF	TGTGCCAGCAGTTGGTTAGCGAATGAGCAGTTCTTC
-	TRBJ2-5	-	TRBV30	CAWSPGETQYF	TGTGCCTGGAGTCCAGGAGAGACCCAGTACTTC
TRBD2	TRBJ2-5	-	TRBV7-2	CASSIIAGGAGETQYF	TGTGCCAGCAGCATTATAGCGGGGGGGGCGGGGGAGACCCAGTACTTC
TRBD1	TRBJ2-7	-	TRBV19	CASSTGTAFYEQYF	TGTGCCAGTAGTACCGGGACAGCTTTTTACGAGCAGTACTTC
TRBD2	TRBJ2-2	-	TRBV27	CASSFSLGGDTGELFF	TGTGCCAGCAGTTTCTCCCTCGGGGGGGACACCGGGGAGCTGTTTTTT
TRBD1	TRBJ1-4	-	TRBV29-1	CSVEEDRAGQKLFF	TGCAGCGTTGAAGAGGACAGGGCCGGCCAAAAACTGTTTTTT
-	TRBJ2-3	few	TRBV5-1	CASSLDQVTDTQYF	TGCGCCAGCAGCTTGGATCAGGTCACAGATACGCAGTATTTT
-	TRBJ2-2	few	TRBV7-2	CASSLFNPGLIGELFF	TGTGCCAGCAGCTTATTTAACCCGGGACTTATCGGGGAGCTGTTTTTT
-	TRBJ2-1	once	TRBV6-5	CASSFTGYNEQFF	TGTGCCAGCAGTTTTACAGGGTACAATGAGCAGTTCTTC
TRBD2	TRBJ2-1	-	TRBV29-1	CSVSPDLSGDNEQFF	TGCAGCGTTTCCCCCGATCTGAGCGGGGACAATGAGCAGTTCTTC
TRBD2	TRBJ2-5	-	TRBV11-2	CASSPRTSGGALGETQYF	TGTGCCAGCAGCCCCAGAACTAGCGGGGGGGCCTTAGGAGAGACCCAGTACTTC
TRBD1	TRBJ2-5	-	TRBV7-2	CASSQAGQGARTQYF	TGTGCCAGCAGCCAAGCGGGACAGGGGGCGCGGACCCAGTACTTC
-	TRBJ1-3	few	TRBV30	CAWSFAFSGNTIYF	TGTGCCTGGAGTTTTGCGTTTTCTGGAAACACCATATATTTT
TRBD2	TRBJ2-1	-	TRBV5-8	CASSKGLAEYNEQFF	TGTGCCAGCAGCAAGGGACTAGCGGAATACAATGAGCAGTTCTTC
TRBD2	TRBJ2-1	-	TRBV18	CASSPKGLGLVNEQFF	TGTGCCAGCTCACCAAAGGGACTAGGGCTAGTCAATGAGCAGTTCTTC
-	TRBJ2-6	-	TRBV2	CASSERGYGANVLTF	TGTGCCAGCAGTGAACGGGGTTACGGGGCCAACGTCCTGACTTTC
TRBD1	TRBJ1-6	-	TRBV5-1	CASSLGTGRSPLHF	TGCGCCAGCAGCTTGGGGACAGGGAGGTCACCCCTCCACTTT
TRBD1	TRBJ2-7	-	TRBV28	CASSPSGTGGHEQYF	TGTGCCAGCAGTCCCTCCGGGACAGGGGGCCACGAGCAGTACTTC
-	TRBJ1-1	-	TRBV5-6	CASSLGRRNTEAFF	TGTGCCAGCAGCTTGGGGCGGAGGAACACTGAAGCTTTCTTT
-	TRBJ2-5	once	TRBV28	CASSLLFGEEETQYF	TGTGCCAGCAGTTTATTGTTCGGGGAAGAAGAGACCCAGTACTTC
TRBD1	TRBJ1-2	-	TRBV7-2	CASSPGQFYGYTF	TGTGCCAGCAGCCCGGGACAGTTCTATGGCTACACCTTC
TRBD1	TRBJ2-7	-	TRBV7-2	CASSLADRTGTYEQYF	TGTGCCAGCAGCTTAGCGGACCGGACAGGGACGTACGAGCAGTACTTC
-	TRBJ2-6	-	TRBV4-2	CASSQDRKADISGANVLTF	TGTGCCAGCAGCCAAGATAGGAAGGCAGACATCTCTGGGGCCAACGTCCTGACTTTC
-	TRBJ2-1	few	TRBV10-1	CASSNTGLCEQFF	TGCGCCAGCAGTAACACAGGGTTGTGTGAGCAGTTCTTC
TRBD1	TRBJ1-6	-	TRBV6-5	CASSYKGQGGPSPLHF	TGTGCCAGCAGTTACAAAGGACAGGGTGGGCCTTCACCCCTCCACTTT
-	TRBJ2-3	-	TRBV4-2	CASRQVRGGRTDTQYF	TGTGCCAGCAGGCAAGTTCGGGGAGGACGGACAGATACGCAGTATTTT
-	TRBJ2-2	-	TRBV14	CASSQFLNTGELFF	TGTGCCAGCAGCCAATTTCTTAACACCGGGGAGCTGTTTTTT
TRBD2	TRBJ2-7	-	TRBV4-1	CASSQGLAGGEQYF	TGCGCCAGCAGCCAAGGCCTAGCGGGGGGCGAGCAGTACTTC
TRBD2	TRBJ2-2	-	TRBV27	CASSNLAGGSFGELFF	TGTGCCAGCAGTAACCTAGCGGGGGGTTCGTTCGGGGAGCTGTTTTTT
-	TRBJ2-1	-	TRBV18	CASSPSEEGYEQFF	TGTGCCAGCTCACCAAGTGAGGAGGGATATGAGCAGTTCTTC
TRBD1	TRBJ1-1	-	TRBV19	CASRRTGANTEAFF	TGTGCCAGTAGACGGACAGGGGCGAACACTGAAGCTTTCTTT
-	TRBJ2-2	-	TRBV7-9	CASRGDTGELFF	TGTGCCAGCAGAGGGGACACCGGGGAGCTGTTTTTT